The rows below give T cell receptor beta chains drawn from one sample of a study of regulatory T cells in long-lasting Graves disease. TCRdb reprocessed the multiplex PCR reads via MiXCR and lists one record per CDR3 protein. This table holds under 350,000 distinct CDR3 sequences, around 20% found once. The sample was peripheral blood mononuclear cells (PBMCs), taken when the disease was refractory, from a patient treated with antithyroid drugs. These receptors originate from a female donor with Graves disease. CDR3s include the opening cysteine and the closing phenylalanine or tryptophan. The D gene is left open where the match is weak. A row's size may be missing; if present it is once, few, many or a size class.

j_call v_call d_call clone_size cdr3_aa cdr3_nt
TRBJ2-7 TRBV30 TRBD1 - CAWSISGDRGYF TGTGCCTGGAGTATATCTGGGGACAGGGGGTACTTC
TRBJ2-3 TRBV9 TRBD2 few CASSVPRTSGTSTDTQYF TGTGCCAGCAGCGTACCCCGTACTAGCGGGACAAGCACAGATACGCAGTATTTT
TRBJ1-5 TRBV10-3 - - CAISDGNSNQPQHF TGTGCCATCAGTGACGGGAATAGCAATCAGCCCCAGCATTTT
TRBJ1-5 TRBV10-3 - many CAISGYGGSNQPQHF TGTGCCATCAGTGGATACGGGGGGAGCAATCAGCCCCAGCATTTT
TRBJ2-7 TRBV29-1 - many CSVEGLASYEQYF TGCAGCGTTGAAGGGTTGGCGTCCTACGAGCAGTACTTC
TRBJ1-5 TRBV28 - many CASSFVYLASNQPQHF TGTGCCAGCAGTTTTGTATATTTGGCGAGCAATCAGCCCCAGCATTTT
TRBJ1-6 TRBV2 - few CASSETRGISPLHF TGTGCCAGCAGTGAGACTAGGGGTATTTCACCCCTCCACTTT
TRBJ2-2 TRBV20-1 - once CSAREAGGTNPGELFF TGCAGTGCTAGAGAAGCTGGTGGCACCAACCCCGGGGAGCTGTTTTTT
TRBJ1-6 TRBV6-1 - few CASSEGWEGSPLHF TGTGCCAGCAGTGAGGGTTGGGAAGGGTCACCCCTCCACTTT
TRBJ1-1 TRBV27 - many CASSFRRGTEAFF TGTGCCAGCAGTTTCAGACGGGGCACTGAAGCTTTCTTT
TRBJ2-2 TRBV6-2/TRBV6-3 - - CASSYGQDYTGELFF TGTGCCAGCAGTTACGGGCAGGATTACACCGGGGAGCTGTTTTTT
TRBJ2-5 TRBV6-1 - - CASPGEPQETQYF TGTGCCAGCCCGGGAGAACCCCAAGAGACCCAGTACTTC
TRBJ2-4 TRBV28 TRBD2 many CASSPRGDIQYF TGTGCCAGCAGTCCCCGGGGGGACATTCAGTACTTC
TRBJ1-6 TRBV27 - - CASSSLDYLSPLHF TGTGCCAGCAGTTCCTTGGACTATCTCTCACCCCTCCACTTT
TRBJ2-7 TRBV5-4 TRBD2 - CASSTGLAEGEQYF TGTGCCAGCAGCACCGGACTAGCGGAGGGCGAGCAGTACTTC
TRBJ2-7 TRBV24-1 - many CATSDENGTSTYEQYF TGTGCCACCAGTGATGAGAACGGGACAAGTACCTACGAGCAGTACTTC
TRBJ2-6 TRBV6-1 - many CASRNSGANVLTF TGTGCCAGCAGGAACTCTGGGGCCAACGTCCTGACTTTC
TRBJ2-3 TRBV11-2 TRBD2 - CASSLLIGTSLTDTQYF TGTGCCAGCAGCTTACTCATCGGGACTAGCCTCACAGATACGCAGTATTTT
TRBJ2-5 TRBV7-2 - many CASRLNNLETQYF TGTGCCAGCAGATTGAACAACCTAGAGACCCAGTACTTC
TRBJ2-7 TRBV28 - few CASSLFLAVYEQYF TGTGCCAGCAGTTTATTTCTCGCGGTCTACGAGCAGTACTTC
TRBJ2-4 TRBV28 TRBD1 few CASRDRGAKNIQYF TGTGCCAGCAGGGACAGGGGTGCTAAAAACATTCAGTACTTC
TRBJ1-1 TRBV27 TRBD1 few CASSLTGTESEAFF TGTGCCAGCAGTTTAACCGGGACAGAAAGTGAAGCTTTCTTT
TRBJ2-2 TRBV4-1 - - CASSLRRGIGELFF TGCGCCAGCAGCCTGCGCAGGGGTATCGGGGAGCTGTTTTTT
TRBJ1-2 TRBV12-3/TRBV12-4 TRBD1 - CASSIRTGTVNYGYTF TGTGCCAGCAGTATCCGCACTGGGACAGTTAACTATGGCTACACCTTC
TRBJ1-1 TRBV28 - many CASTVSWGNTEAFF TGTGCCAGCACTGTCAGTTGGGGGAACACTGAAGCTTTCTTT
TRBJ2-5 TRBV19 TRBD1 - CASSTGGQGLETQYF TGTGCCAGTAGTACAGGAGGACAGGGGTTGGAGACCCAGTACTTC
TRBJ1-1 TRBV5-1 - many CASSLGPANTEAFF TGCGCCAGCAGCTTGGGGCCGGCAAACACTGAAGCTTTCTTT